The 9 T cell receptor beta chains below come from one sample, sequenced in a study of T cell repertoires in cytomegalovirus infection. One entry per CDR3 protein results from TCRdb running MiXCR on the reads. The top ten clones hold approximately 44% of a sample with some 240,000 distinct CDR3 sequences, 15% to 20% of them seen once. Sequencing was done on a sample of CD8+ T cells from PBMCs. The receptors were gathered from a human donor in good health (CMV status not recorded). Some clones in this sample may be carry-over from other donors' samples.

This clonotype was observed at least ten times. V gene TRBV12-3 or TRBV12-4 combines with J gene TRBJ2-3, with D perhaps TRBD1 (5 bases). Between the trimmed V and J ends, which lost 4 bases and 3 bases, there was a span of 11 bases. The CDR3 contains 14 residues. The CDR3 sequence is CASSWRRVTDTQYF. CDR3 nucleotides: TGTGCCAGCAGTTGGCGCAGGGTAACAGATACGCAGTATTTT.

The table lists this clonotype with many counts. The junction does not match germline at one end; this may be a read error. The V gene is TRBV5-6, the J gene TRBJ1-5; TRBD1 is a possible D gene (5 bases). CDR3 size: 14 residues. Looked up from germline, CDR1 is SGHDT and CDR2 is YYEEEE. CDR3: CASSLGRNNQPQHF. Written as DNA, the CDR3 is TGTGCCAGCAGTTTGGGACGGAACAATCAGCCCCAGCATTTT.

This clonotype was seen more than once but under ten times. The chain uses TRBV7-3 and TRBJ2-1; D possibly corresponds to TRBD1 (6 bases). Looked up from germline, CDR1 is SGHTA and CDR2 is FQGTGA. Trimming took off 4 bases at V and 0 bases at J, with 16 bases between the two ends. This CDR3 spans 17 amino acids. The CDR3 sequence is CASSSTEQGNSYNEQFF. CDR3 coding DNA: TGTGCCAGCAGCTCCACAGAACAGGGTAACTCCTACAATGAGCAGTTCTTC. Looking up the rest from reference TRBV7-3 and TRBJ2-1 gives the full variable domain: GAGVSQTPSNKVTEKGKYVELRCDPISGHTALYWYRQSLGQGPEFLIYFQGTGAADDSGLPNDRFFAVRPEGSVSTLKIQRTERGDSAVYLCASSSTEQGNSYNEQFFGPGTRLTVL.

In its sample, this clonotype was seen many times. The chain joins TRBV7-6 to TRBJ2-1; TRBD2 agrees at 8 bases. V was clipped by 2 bases and J by 6 bases; unmatched bases: 6. The CDR3 has 15 residues. From germline, CDR1 is SGHVS and CDR2 FNYEAQ. As DNA, the CDR3 is TGTGCCAGCAGCTTATCCTCCGGGACTAGCAATGAGCAGTTCTTC. Translation: CASSLSSGTSNEQFF. The entire variable domain, with the rest obtained from reference TRBV7-6 and TRBJ2-1, is as follows: GAGVSQSPRYKVTKRGQDVALRCDPISGHVSLYWYRQALGQGPEFLTYFNYEAQQDKSGLPNDRFSAERPEGSISTLTIQRTEQRDSAMYRCASSLSSGTSNEQFFGPGTRLTVL.

The sample holds one count of this clonotype. CDR3 region: CASIMEVSGTEAFF. The CDR3 nucleotides read TGTGCCAGCATCATGGAGGTATCGGGCACTGAAGCTTTCTTT. V gene TRBV6-2 or TRBV6-3 combines with J gene TRBJ1-1; D remains unclear. V was shortened by 7 bases and J by 4 bases, with 16 bases between the two germline ends. The CDR3 consists of 14 residues. The germline V gene has CDR1 MNHEY and CDR2 SVGEGT.

The chain has TRBV11-2 and TRBJ1-5, with unresolved D. Germline CDR1 and CDR2: SGHAT and FQNNGV. The CDR3 spans 18 residues. Trimming cost V 2 bases and J 5 bases, with 22 bases left between them. CDR3 nucleotide sequence: TGTGCCAGCAGCTTAACCGGATTGGCAAACAACGATGATCAGCCCCAGCATTTT. This gives the protein CASSLTGLANNDDQPQHF.

This clonotype was seen more than once but under ten times. V usage is TRBV6-1 and J usage is TRBJ2-7; 7 bases match TRBD2. From germline, CDR1 is MNHNS and CDR2 SASEGT. This CDR3 spans 17 amino acids. The V gene end was trimmed by 5 bases and the J gene end by 2 bases; junction bases not matched to a gene: 15. The CDR3 protein is CASSYEIGRRRAYEQYF. CDR3 bases: TGTGCCAGCAGTTACGAAATCGGGAGGCGCAGGGCCTACGAGCAGTACTTC.

The table lists this clonotype with a few counts. The rearrangement links TRBV25-1 to TRBJ1-2, with TRBD1 matching 7 bases. The trim removed 4 bases at V and 6 bases at J, leaving 11 bases unmatched. The CDR3 is 15 amino acids. Germline CDR1 is MGHDK and CDR2 is SYGVNS. This CDR3 reads CASSGSRGRLDGYTF. The DNA for the CDR3 is TGTGCCAGCAGTGGATCGAGGGGGCGCCTAGATGGCTACACCTTC.

By sample fraction, this clonotype is large. The chain is built from TRBV2 and TRBJ2-1; 11 positions match TRBD2. CDR1 and CDR2 from the germline V gene are SNHLY and FYNNEI. With V trimmed by 5 bases and J by 3 bases, 6 bases remained unmatched. The CDR3 extends over 16 amino acids. The CDR3 nucleotides read TGTGCCAGCAGTATGTCTAGCGGGGGGTACTACAATGAGCAGTTCTTC. The encoded protein is CASSMSSGGYYNEQFF.